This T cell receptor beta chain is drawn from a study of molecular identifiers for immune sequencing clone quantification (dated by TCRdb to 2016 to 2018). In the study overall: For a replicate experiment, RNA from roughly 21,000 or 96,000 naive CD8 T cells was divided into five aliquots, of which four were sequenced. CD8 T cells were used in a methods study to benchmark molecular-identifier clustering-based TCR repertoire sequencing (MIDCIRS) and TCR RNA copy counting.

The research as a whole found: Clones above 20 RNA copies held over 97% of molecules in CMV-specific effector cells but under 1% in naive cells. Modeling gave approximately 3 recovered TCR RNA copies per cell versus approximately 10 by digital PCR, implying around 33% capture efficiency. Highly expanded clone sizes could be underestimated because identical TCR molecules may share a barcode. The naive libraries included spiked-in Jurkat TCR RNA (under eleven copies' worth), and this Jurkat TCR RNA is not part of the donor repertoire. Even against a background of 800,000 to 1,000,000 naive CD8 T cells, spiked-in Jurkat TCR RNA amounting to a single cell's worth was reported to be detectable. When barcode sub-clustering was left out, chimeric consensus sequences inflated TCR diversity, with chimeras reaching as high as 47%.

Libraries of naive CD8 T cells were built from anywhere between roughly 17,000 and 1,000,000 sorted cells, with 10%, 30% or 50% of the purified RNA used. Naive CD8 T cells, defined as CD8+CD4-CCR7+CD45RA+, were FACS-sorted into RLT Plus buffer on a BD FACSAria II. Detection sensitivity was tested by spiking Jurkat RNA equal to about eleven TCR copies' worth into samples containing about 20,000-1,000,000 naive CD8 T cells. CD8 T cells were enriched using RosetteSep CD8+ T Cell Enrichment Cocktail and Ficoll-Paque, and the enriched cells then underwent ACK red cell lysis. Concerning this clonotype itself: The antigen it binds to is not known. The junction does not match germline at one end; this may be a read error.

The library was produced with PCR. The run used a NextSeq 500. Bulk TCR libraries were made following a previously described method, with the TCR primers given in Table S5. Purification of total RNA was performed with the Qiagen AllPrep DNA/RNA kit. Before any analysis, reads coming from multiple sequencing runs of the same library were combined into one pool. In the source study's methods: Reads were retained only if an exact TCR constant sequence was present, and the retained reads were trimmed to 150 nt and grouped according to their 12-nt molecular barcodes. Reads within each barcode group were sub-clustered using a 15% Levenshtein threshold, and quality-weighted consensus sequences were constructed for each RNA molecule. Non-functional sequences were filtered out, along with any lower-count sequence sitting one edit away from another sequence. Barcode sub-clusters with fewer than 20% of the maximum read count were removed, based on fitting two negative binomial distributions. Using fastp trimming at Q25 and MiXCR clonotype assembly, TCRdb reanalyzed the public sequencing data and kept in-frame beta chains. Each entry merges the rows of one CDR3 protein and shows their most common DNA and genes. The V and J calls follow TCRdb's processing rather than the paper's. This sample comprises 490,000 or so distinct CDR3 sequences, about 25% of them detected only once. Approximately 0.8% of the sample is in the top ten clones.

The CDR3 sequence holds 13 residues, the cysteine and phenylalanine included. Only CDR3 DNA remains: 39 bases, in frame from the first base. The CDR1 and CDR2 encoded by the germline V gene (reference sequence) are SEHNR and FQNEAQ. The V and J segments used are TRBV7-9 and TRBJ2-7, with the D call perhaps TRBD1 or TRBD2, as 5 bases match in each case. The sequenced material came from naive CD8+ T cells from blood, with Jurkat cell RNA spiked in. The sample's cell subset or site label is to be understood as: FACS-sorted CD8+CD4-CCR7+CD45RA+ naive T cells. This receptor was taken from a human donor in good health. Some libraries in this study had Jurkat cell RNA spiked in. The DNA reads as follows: TGTGCCGGCAGCCCTAGGGACGGCTACGAGCAGTACTTC. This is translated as CAGSPRDGYEQYF. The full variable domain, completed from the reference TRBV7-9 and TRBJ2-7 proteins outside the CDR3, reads DTGVSQNPRHKITKRGQNVTFRCDPISEHNRLYWYRQTLGQGPEFLTYFQNEAQLEKSRLLSDRFSAERPKGSFSTLEIQRTEQGDSAMYLCAGSPRDGYEQYFGPGTRLTVT.